The 10 T cell receptor beta chains reported below all come from one sample, sequenced in a study of blood T cell repertoires in COVID-19. Some clones are missing from TCRdb's copy, which holds only in-frame ones; the method was immunoSEQ multiplex PCR. The data contain roughly 230,000 clones, about four fifths of them singletons. Sequencing was performed on PBMCs or T cells enriched from blood (not recorded which). These receptors were collected from a man aged 50-59 years who had recovered from COVID-19.

This chain links TRBV7-8 with TRBJ2-2; a weak D match, TRBD2 (6 bases). V shed 3 bases and J shed 0 bases, with 8 bases lying between them. The CDR3 covers 15 residues. CDR1 is SGHVS, CDR2 FQNEAQ, per germline. CDR3 nucleotide sequence: TGTGCCAGCAGCTTGTGGGGGGCGAACACCGGGGAGCTGTTTTTT. Encoded protein: CASSLWGANTGELFF.

This chain joins TRBV5-1 and TRBJ2-2, with D possibly matching TRBD2 (6 bases). The CDR3 runs 15 residues. Germline lookup yields CDR1 SGHRS and CDR2 YFSETQ. Trimming pared 6 bases from V and 4 bases from J, leaving 16 bases between. The CDR3 sequence: CASTERAGPTGELFF. CDR3 bases: TGCGCCAGCACCGAGCGGGCAGGGCCCACCGGGGAGCTGTTTTTT.

In DNA form, the CDR3 reads TGTGCCAGCAGCTCCCGGGGGGGTGAGGCTTGGGAGCAGTACTTC. Amino acids: CASSSRGGEAWEQYF. The chain joins TRBV7-8 to TRBJ2-7; 8 positions agree with TRBD2. The CDR3 extends over 15 amino acids. Germline V gene sequence: CDR1 SGHVS, CDR2 FQNEAQ. Trimming at V came to 4 bases and at J to 7 bases, leaving 12 bases not matched to a gene.

This chain joins TRBV7-9 and TRBJ2-5, with 16 bases identical to TRBD2. Germline CDR1 and CDR2: SEHNR and FQNEAQ (reference sequence). The V and J ends lost 4 bases and 4 bases, in that order; junction bases with no gene match: 6. This CDR3 spans 17 amino acids. DNA of the CDR3: TGTGCCAGCAGCTCCCAGGGACTAGCGGGAGGGTTAGAGACCCAGTACTTC. Translation: CASSSQGLAGGLETQYF.

Remarks on this clone: One junction end disagrees with the germline gene, perhaps due to a read error. The chain couples TRBV11-2 to TRBJ2-1; D unresolved. This CDR3 is built from 13 residues. Germline V gene lookup returns CDR1 SGHAT and CDR2 FQNNGV. This CDR3 is CASSLDLNNEQFF. The DNA for the CDR3 is TGTGCCAGCAGCCTAGACCTAAACAATGAGCAGTTCTTC.

The chain combines TRBV24-1 with TRBJ2-1; perhaps TRBD2 as D (6 bases). The CDR3 covers 14 residues. Trimming stripped 5 bases from V and 7 bases from J, with 14 bases between. The germline CDR1 and CDR2 sequences are KGHDR and SFDVKD. The CDR3 loop is CATSAGLLGNEQFF. The CDR3 DNA reads TGTGCCACCAGTGCCGGACTACTAGGAAATGAGCAGTTCTTC.

J is TRBJ1-1 and V is TRBV2, with 7 bases fitting TRBD1. The CDR3 length is 14 residues. Germline trimming cut 8 bases from V and 7 bases from J; bases unmatched to any gene: 13. Germline V gives CDR1 SNHLY, CDR2 FYNNEI. CDR3 DNA: TGTGCCAGCCTGGGACGTAGGGGGCAAAGTGAAGCTTTCTTT. Its protein is CASLGRRGQSEAFF.

The CDR3 DNA reads as TGTGCCAGCAGTTCCAGGATCGATACGCAGTATTTT. Protein sequence: CASSSRIDTQYF. This chain uses TRBV27 with TRBJ2-3; D remains unclear. This CDR3 comprises 12 residues. The V end lost 4 bases, the J end lost 6 bases, and 8 bases lay between the germline ends. Germline CDR1 is MNHEY and CDR2 is SMNVEV (reference sequence).

The V and J genes are TRBV28 and TRBJ1-6; TRBD1 matches 7 bases. Germline V gene sequence: CDR1 MDHEN, CDR2 SYDVKM. V dropped 4 bases and J dropped 7; count of bases not matched to a gene: 10. The CDR3 has 16 amino acids. CDR3 residues: CASSSTETGWNSPLHF. The CDR3 nucleotides are TGTGCCAGCAGTTCGACCGAGACAGGGTGGAATTCACCCCTCCACTTT.

The chain uses TRBV19 and TRBJ2-1; 8 bases are a match to TRBD2. The junction had 12 bases not matched to a gene; V was cut back by 8 bases and J by 6 bases. The CDR3 extends over 15 amino acids. The V gene's germline CDR1 is LNHDA and CDR2 SQIVND (reference sequence). This CDR3 reads CASGYLGGGFNEQFF. CDR3 nucleotide sequence: TGTGCCAGTGGCTACCTCGGGGGGGGGTTCAATGAGCAGTTCTTC.